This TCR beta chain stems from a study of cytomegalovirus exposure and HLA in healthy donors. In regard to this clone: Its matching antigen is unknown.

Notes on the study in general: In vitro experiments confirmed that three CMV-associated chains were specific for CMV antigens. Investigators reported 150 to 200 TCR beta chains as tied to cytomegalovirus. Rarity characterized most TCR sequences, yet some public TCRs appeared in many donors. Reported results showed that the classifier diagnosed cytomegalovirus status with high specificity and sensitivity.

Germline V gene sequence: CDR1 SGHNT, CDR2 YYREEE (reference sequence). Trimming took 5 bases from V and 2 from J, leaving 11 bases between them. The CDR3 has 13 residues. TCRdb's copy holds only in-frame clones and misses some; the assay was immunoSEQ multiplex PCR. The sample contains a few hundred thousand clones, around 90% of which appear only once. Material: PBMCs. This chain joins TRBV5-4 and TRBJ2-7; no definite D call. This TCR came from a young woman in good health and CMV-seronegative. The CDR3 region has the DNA TGTGCCAGCAGGACAAGAGACACCTACGAGCAGTACGTC. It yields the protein CASRTRDTYEQYV.